The sequence of this TCR beta chain was determined in a study of blood T cells in healthy people across ages. Study conclusions and caveats: Unknown CMV status may confound age-related changes in expanded clones.

Together with a sample-barcoded 5' primer, a J-beta primer mix was included in a second PCR lasting about 7 to 11 cycles. Every molecule of cDNA carried a tag from a template-switch adaptor with 12 random nucleotides. TCRdb analysed the 5' RACE reads with MiXCR anew, one entry per CDR3 protein. The table includes some 1,500,000 distinct CDR3 sequences, 40% to 45% detected once. The table lists this clonotype with a few counts. What it binds is unknown. CDR1 is MNHEY and CDR2 is SVGEGT in the germline V gene. The CDR3 covers 15 residues. Losses at the gene ends were 0 bases for V and 7 bases for J; bases not matched to a gene: 4.

This clonotype was sampled from a woman aged 18-30 years in good health. The rearrangement uses TRBV6-2 or TRBV6-3 and TRBJ2-1; 9 bases are a match to TRBD2. The sample taken for sequencing was blood. CDR3 DNA: TGTGCCAGCAGTTACTCGTCTAGCGGGACGAATGAGCAGTTCTTC. This sequence encodes CASSYSSSGTNEQFF.